A selection of T cell receptor beta chains follows, all from one sample in a study of post-analysis software for immune sequencing data. From the PCR reads, TCRdb called clonotypes with MiXCR, one entry per CDR3 protein. The sample includes about 430,000 distinct CDR3 sequences, roughly 38% of them seen just once. The material sequenced was blood. These receptors were collected from a girl aged 2-10 years with multiple sclerosis. The CDR3 runs from the conserved cysteine through the conserved F or W. A D gene is named only where the DNA matches it firmly. Size is stated for part of the rows, as once, few or many counts, or as a class when the clone is expanded.

CDR3 DNA | CDR3 protein | CDR3 length | D gene | V gene | clone size | J gene
TGCGCCAGCAGTGGAGCAACAGGGTTCCCCTACGAGCAGTACTTC | CASSGATGFPYEQYF | 15 | - | TRBV10-2 | - | TRBJ2-7
TGTGCCACCGGCAGAGATTTACTGTTGACAGATACGCAGTATTTT | CATGRDLLLTDTQYF | 15 | - | TRBV15 | - | TRBJ2-3
TGCGCCAGCAGTACTCGAGCGGGAGGGACAGATACGCAGTATTTT | CASSTRAGGTDTQYF | 15 | TRBD2 | TRBV4-1 | many | TRBJ2-3
TGTGCCAGCAGTTACTCGCGAGGCAGCCCAGGGACCCAGTACTTC | CASSYSRGSPGTQYF | 15 | - | TRBV6-5 | few | TRBJ2-5
TGCGCCAGCAGCTTGGACATAGGGTTGCACGAGCAGTACTTC | CASSLDIGLHEQYF | 14 | - | TRBV5-1 | few | TRBJ2-7
TGTGCCAGCAGTCTCGGACAGGCCTTCTACGAGCAGTACTTC | CASSLGQAFYEQYF | 14 | TRBD1 | TRBV12-3/TRBV12-4 | - | TRBJ2-7
TGTGCCAGCAGTGCCCTCCAGAAGACAACTAATGAAAAACTGTTTTTT | CASSALQKTTNEKLFF | 16 | - | TRBV25-1 | - | TRBJ1-4
TGTGCCAGCAGCAAGGTGACAGGGGGCAATTCACCCCTCCACTTT | CASSKVTGGNSPLHF | 15 | TRBD1 | TRBV11-2 | - | TRBJ1-6
TGTGCCAGCAGTTGGACTAGCGGGAGGTGGGTCTCCTACGAGCAGTACTTC | CASSWTSGRWVSYEQYF | 17 | TRBD2 | TRBV28 | - | TRBJ2-7
TGTGCCAGCAGCTTAGATCATCCGGGACTAGTCCTTGAGCAGTTCTTC | CASSLDHPGLVLEQFF | 16 | TRBD2 | TRBV7-2 | few | TRBJ2-1
TGTGCCAGCAGTTTGAGGGACGAAAAACTGTTTTTT | CASSLRDEKLFF | 12 | - | TRBV12-3/TRBV12-4 | few | TRBJ1-4
TGCGCCAGCACCCTAACCGGGGAGGCTCGCTACACCTTC | CASTLTGEARYTF | 13 | - | TRBV5-1 | - | TRBJ1-2
TGCGCCAGCAGCCCGAGGGGACAGGGGGATTGGGCAGATACGCAGTATTTT | CASSPRGQGDWADTQYF | 17 | TRBD1 | TRBV5-1 | - | TRBJ2-3
TGTGCCAGCAGTTTAACGGGACAGGGGTTCGAGCAGTACTTC | CASSLTGQGFEQYF | 14 | TRBD1 | TRBV6-5 | - | TRBJ2-7
TGCGCCAGCAGTGACCAGGGACGGTACTATGGCTACACCTTC | CASSDQGRYYGYTF | 14 | - | TRBV10-2 | - | TRBJ1-2
TGTGCCAGCAGCTTAGATAAGGGGGAGACCCAGTACTTC | CASSLDKGETQYF | 13 | - | TRBV7-7 | - | TRBJ2-5
TGTGCCAGCACCCTAAATGGTGCAGATACGCAGTATTTT | CASTLNGADTQYF | 13 | - | TRBV27 | few | TRBJ2-3
TGTGCCAGCAGTCTAGGGACTAGCGGGGGCTACTCCTGCGAGCAGTACTTC | CASSLGTSGGYSCEQYF | 17 | TRBD2 | TRBV2 | - | TRBJ2-7
TGTGCCAGCAGTTTAGTGGGCCAAGGAGCTTTCTTT | CASSLVGQGAFF | 12 | - | TRBV12-3/TRBV12-4 | - | TRBJ1-1
TGCGCCAGCAGCTTGGTTCCGGGAGGGCCGTGGGAGCAGTACTTC | CASSLVPGGPWEQYF | 15 | TRBD2 | TRBV5-1 | - | TRBJ2-5
TGTGCCAGCAGCGTAGGGCAGGGGAGTTCCTACAATGAGCAGTACTTC | CASSVGQGSSYNEQYF | 16 | - | TRBV9 | - | TRBJ2-7
TGCGCCAGCAGCTTGGCCTTCTCGTCCCAAGAGACCCAGTTCTTC | CASSLAFSSQETQFF | 15 | - | TRBV5-1 | - | TRBJ2-1
TGCAGCGTTGGGACCTACAATGAGCAGTTCTTC | CSVGTYNEQFF | 11 | - | TRBV29-1 | many | TRBJ2-1
TGTGCCAGCAGCCCAAGGCCCAATTCACCCCTCCACTTT | CASSPRPNSPLHF | 13 | - | TRBV11-2 | - | TRBJ1-6
TGCAGCGTGGCCGGGACAGGGGGCGCGATGAACACTGAAGCTTTCTTT | CSVAGTGGAMNTEAFF | 16 | TRBD1 | TRBV29-1 | - | TRBJ1-1
- | CSVGRGAKNIRYF | 13 | - | TRBV29-1 | few | TRBJ2-4
TGCAGTGCTAGAGATATGCAACTGAGAGCGGGAACTCTGGAGACCCAGTACTTC | CSARDMQLRAGTLETQYF | 18 | TRBD2 | TRBV20-1 | - | TRBJ2-5
TGCAGTGCAGAACCCGACAGGGAGATTCCCTACAATGAGCAGTTCTTC | CSAEPDREIPYNEQFF | 16 | TRBD1 | TRBV20-1 | - | TRBJ2-1
TGTGCCAGCAGTTACACTCAGGGACTGCAAGAGACCCAGTACTTC | CASSYTQGLQETQYF | 15 | - | TRBV6-5 | - | TRBJ2-5
TGCGCCAGCAGCCAAGATGGGGTGTCGGGCAGGCGATACTATGGCTACACCTTC | CASSQDGVSGRRYYGYTF | 18 | - | TRBV4-3 | few | TRBJ1-2
TGTGCCAGCTCACGTTCCGCGTCTCGGTCCACAGATACGCAGTATTTT | CASSRSASRSTDTQYF | 16 | - | TRBV18 | once | TRBJ2-3
TGTGCCAGCAGCCCACCCTTGGAGAACTATGGCTACACCTTC | CASSPPLENYGYTF | 14 | - | TRBV7-9 | - | TRBJ1-2
TGTGCCAGCAGTTTGTCACAGGCCCGCAATCAGCCCCAGCATTTT | CASSLSQARNQPQHF | 15 | - | TRBV12-3/TRBV12-4 | - | TRBJ1-5
TGCAGTGCTAGAGATGGTCGGACTAGCGGTTCCTACGAGCAGTACTTC | CSARDGRTSGSYEQYF | 16 | TRBD2 | TRBV20-1 | many | TRBJ2-7
TGTGCCAGCACCAACTCGGTCTTCCTGCCCCAGCATTTT | CASTNSVFLPQHF | 13 | - | TRBV7-2 | few | TRBJ1-5
TGTGCCAGCTCACCCCCGACAGAGCGGGCTTTCTTT | CASSPPTERAFF | 12 | - | TRBV12-3/TRBV12-4 | - | TRBJ1-1
TGTGCCAGCAGTTACTGGCCAGTAAGCTCCTACAATGAGCAGTTCTTC | CASSYWPVSSYNEQFF | 16 | - | TRBV6-2/TRBV6-3 | - | TRBJ2-1
TGTGCCAGCAGCTCCGGACTAGCGGCGTCCCAGTACTTC | CASSSGLAASQYF | 13 | TRBD2 | TRBV7-2 | many | TRBJ2-5
TGTGCCAGCTCACTAGCCTCCCTCTACTACGAGCAGTACTTC | CASSLASLYYEQYF | 14 | - | TRBV28 | - | TRBJ2-7
TGTGCCACCAGTGATAGGAGGGGGGATCTTCCCTCCCGATTCTTCGATGAGCAGTTCTTC | CATSDRRGDLPSRFFDEQFF | 20 | - | TRBV24-1 | medium-sized | TRBJ2-1
TGTGCCACCAGTGATTTCCGGGGTGGGAAACGAGGCGAGCAGTACTTC | CATSDFRGGKRGEQYF | 16 | - | TRBV24-1 | - | TRBJ2-7
TGTGCCAGCAGCTTAGTGTCTGGACAGGGGAGGTACGAGCAGTACTTC | CASSLVSGQGRYEQYF | 16 | TRBD1 | TRBV7-2 | few | TRBJ2-7
TGTGCCAGCAGCTTAGAAGTAGGGCCAGCTTTCTTT | CASSLEVGPAFF | 12 | - | TRBV7-2 | few | TRBJ1-1
TGCAGCATTGGTAGGCAGGGTTACAATGAGCAGTTCTTC | CSIGRQGYNEQFF | 13 | - | TRBV29-1 | - | TRBJ2-1
TGCGCCAGCAGCCAAGACTTAGCGGGAGGGCCGGGGGAGCAGTACTTC | CASSQDLAGGPGEQYF | 16 | TRBD2 | TRBV4-3 | few | TRBJ2-7
TGTGCCACCAGCAGACCATGGGACAGACCTTTTGGTGAAAAACTGTTTTTT | CATSRPWDRPFGEKLFF | 17 | TRBD1 | TRBV15 | - | TRBJ1-4
TGTGCCAGCAGCTTACTAGCGGCCTTTAGGGCAGATACGCAGTATTTT | CASSLLAAFRADTQYF | 16 | TRBD2 | TRBV7-9 | - | TRBJ2-3
TGTGCCAGCAGCGTTACGAACAGGGCTGACGAGCAGTACTTC | CASSVTNRADEQYF | 14 | - | TRBV7-2 | few | TRBJ2-7
TGCGCCAGCAGCCAAGCAACGGGAGCAACCTGGAATGAGCAGTTCTTC | CASSQATGATWNEQFF | 16 | - | TRBV4-3 | - | TRBJ2-1
TGTGCCAGCAGCCAAGGGAGGCGAACAAACAATGAGCAGTTCTTC | CASSQGRRTNNEQFF | 15 | - | TRBV6-6 | - | TRBJ2-1
TGTGCCAGCAGCTTATCGGCGGGGGGGCTTGGTGAGCAGTACTTC | CASSLSAGGLGEQYF | 15 | TRBD2 | TRBV7-3 | few | TRBJ2-7
TGTGCCAGTAGTATTTTCACAGAAGACTATGGCTACACCTTC | CASSIFTEDYGYTF | 14 | - | TRBV19 | - | TRBJ1-2
TGTGCCAGCAGTTTCTTTACGACTAGCGGGAGGGCCTTTGGCGGCGAGCAGTACTTC | CASSFFTTSGRAFGGEQYF | 19 | TRBD2 | TRBV28 | few | TRBJ2-7
TGTGCCAGCAGCCAAGTTCTTCCGGCGGGAACCTCCTACGAGCAGTACTTC | CASSQVLPAGTSYEQYF | 17 | - | TRBV3-1 | - | TRBJ2-7
TGTGCCAGCAGCTTCGGGACTAGCGGTTTTATAGATACGCAGTATTTT | CASSFGTSGFIDTQYF | 16 | TRBD2 | TRBV6-5 | - | TRBJ2-3
TGCAGCGTCCTTATAGCGGGAGAGGGGACCCAGTACTTC | CSVLIAGEGTQYF | 13 | TRBD2 | TRBV29-1 | - | TRBJ2-5
TGTGCCAGCAGTTTCAGGACTAGCGGGTGGCTGCGCGGGAACGAGCAGTACTTC | CASSFRTSGWLRGNEQYF | 18 | TRBD2 | TRBV12-3/TRBV12-4 | few | TRBJ2-7
TGTGCCAGCAGCCTAGGTCTGACGGGGCAGCCCCAGCATTTT | CASSLGLTGQPQHF | 14 | - | TRBV5-5 | - | TRBJ1-5
TGTGCCAGCAGATCTCCGGGACAGAGAAACACCGGGGAGCGGTTTTTT | CASRSPGQRNTGERFF | 16 | TRBD1 | TRBV7-9 | - | TRBJ2-2